One and the same sample provided the 14 T cell receptor beta chains below, sequenced in a study of regulatory T cells in long-lasting Graves disease. Time point meaning: persistent/refractory GD, antithyroid drugs over 5 years with positive TRAb. After RNA was extracted from PBMCs, the TCR library was made from it. Sequencing libraries for TCR beta were prepared with iRepertoire HTBI primers and Arm-PCR of CDR3 regions. One entry per CDR3 protein results from TCRdb running MiXCR on the multiplex PCR reads. The table lists 700,000 or so distinct CDR3 sequences, about 30% of them singletons. The sequencing here drew on peripheral blood mononuclear cells (PBMCs), taken when the disease was refractory, from a patient treated with antithyroid drugs. These receptor sequences come from a female donor with Graves disease.

The genes are TRBV29-1 and TRBJ2-5; 11 nucleotides line up with TRBD1. V lost 8 bases, J lost 5 bases, and 4 bases stayed unmatched. CDR3 length equals 12 residues. Germline-derived CDR1 and CDR2 are SQVTM and ANQGSEA. The CDR3 bases are TGCAGCTCCGGGACAGGGGGGGAGACCCAGTACTTC. Protein sequence: CSSGTGGETQYF.

For the CDR3, the DNA is TGCAGTGCTAGCCGGACTAGCGGTTTTGACGAGCAGTACTTC. Its translation is CSASRTSGFDEQYF. The V and J genes are TRBV20-1 and TRBJ2-7; 10 bases are a match to TRBD2. The junction had 7 bases not matched to a gene; V was cut back by 3 bases and J by 5 bases. The CDR3 covers 14 residues. Germline CDR1 and CDR2: DFQATT and SNEGSKA (reference sequence).

In its sample, this clonotype was seen a few times. The chain carries TRBV5-1 and TRBJ1-1; D is undetermined. Germline CDR1 and CDR2: SGHRS and YFSETQ. The CDR3 runs 14 residues. V was trimmed by 0 bases and J by 1 base, leaving 7 bases between them. CDR3 DNA sequence: TGCGCCAGCAGCTTGGATGCCAGGAACACTGAAGCTTTCTTT. Residues: CASSLDARNTEAFF.

This clonotype came up a few times. The chain links TRBV10-3 to TRBJ2-7; TRBD2 matches 7 bases. The CDR3 length is 15 residues. Trimming cost V 3 bases and J 2 bases; bases outside gene matches: 7. Germline loops: CDR1 ENHRY, CDR2 SYGVKD. In DNA, the CDR3 is TGTGCCATCAGTGAAGTAGTTGGGAGGGCCTACGAGCAGTACTTC. Protein product: CAISEVVGRAYEQYF.

The table lists this clonotype with many counts. The chain employs TRBV30 and TRBJ2-5; D perhaps matches TRBD2 (6 bases). CDR3 length: 12 residues. Trimming removed 4 bases at V and 3 bases at J, with 9 bases between. Germline CDR1 and CDR2: GTSNPN and SVGIG (reference sequence). The CDR3 coding sequence is TGTGCCTGGAAGACTAGTGAAGAGACCCAGTACTTC. Encoded protein: CAWKTSEETQYF. Full variable domain (missing parts from reference TRBV30 and TRBJ2-5): SQTIHQWPATLVQPVGSPLSLECTVEGTSNPNLYWYRQAAGRGLQLLFYSVGIGQISSEVPQNLSASRPQDRQFILSSKKLLLSDSGFYLCAWKTSEETQYFGPGTRLLVL.

V and J are TRBV11-2 and TRBJ1-2; the D gene is possibly TRBD1 (5 bases). V was clipped by 5 bases and J by 8 bases, with 15 bases between them. Germline V gene lookup returns CDR1 SGHAT and CDR2 FQNNGV. The CDR3 is made up of 13 amino acids. The CDR3 nucleotides read TGTGCCAGCAGCCCCACGGGGGTTAGCGGCTACACCTTC. Its protein is CASSPTGVSGYTF.

The rearrangement joins TRBV19 to TRBJ2-7; 10 bases match TRBD2. Unmatched junction bases numbered 17, after V lost 4 bases and J lost 2 bases. Germline values: CDR1 LNHDA, CDR2 SQIVND (reference sequence). The CDR3 contains 19 residues. Here the CDR3 reads CASSTGQRTSGPRAYEQYF. The CDR3 DNA follows: TGTGCCAGTAGTACGGGACAGAGGACTAGCGGCCCGAGGGCCTACGAGCAGTACTTC. Looking up the rest from reference TRBV19 and TRBJ2-7 gives the full variable domain: DGGITQSPKYLFRKEGQNVTLSCEQNLNHDAMYWYRQDPGQGLRLIYYSQIVNDFQKGDIAEGYSVSREKKESFPLTVTSAQKNPTAFYLCASSTGQRTSGPRAYEQYFGPGTRLTVT.

This clonotype was detected only a few times. The chain recombines TRBV6-1 with TRBJ1-1; D ambiguous. This CDR3 has 17 residues. CDR1 and CDR2 from the germline V gene are MNHNS and SASEGT. Trimming shortened V by 6 bases and J by 4 bases, and 24 bases separated the two germline ends. The CDR3 protein is CASRSTPRPRGVTEAFF. Here the CDR3 DNA reads TGTGCCAGCAGGTCTACCCCTCGCCCCCGGGGTGTCACTGAAGCTTTCTTT.

This chain joins TRBV20-1 and TRBJ1-5, with D possibly being TRBD1 (6 bases). V shed 1 base and J shed 9 bases, with 19 bases lying between them. The germline V gene encodes CDR1 DFQATT and CDR2 SNEGSKA (reference sequence). This CDR3 comprises 15 residues. CDR3 sequence (DNA): TGCAGTGCTAGAGCAAAGGGGGACTGGGGAGGGCCCCAGCATTTT. This codes for CSARAKGDWGGPQHF.

V usage is TRBV29-1 and J usage is TRBJ1-2; D call uncertain. Germline loops: CDR1 SQVTM, CDR2 ANQGSEA. The CDR3 is made up of 12 amino acids. The CDR3 loop reads CITSQRDYGYTF. The CDR3 DNA follows: TGCATAACAAGCCAGCGGGACTATGGCTACACCTTC. Full variable domain (missing parts from reference TRBV29-1 and TRBJ1-2): SAVISQKPSRDICQRGTSLTIQCQVDSQVTMMFWYRQQPGQSLTLIATANQGSEATYESGFVIDKFPISRPNLTFSTLTVSNMSPEDSSIYLCITSQRDYGYTFGSGTRLTVV.

This clonotype has just a few counts. The chain recombines TRBV6-1 with TRBJ1-3, with 7 positions matching TRBD1. There are 15 residues in the CDR3. The junction had 8 bases not matched to a gene; V was cut back by 5 bases and J by 4 bases. The V gene's germline CDR1 is MNHNS and CDR2 SASEGT. The DNA of the CDR3 is TGTGCCAGCAGTCGATCCGGGACAGTAGGAAACACCATATATTTT. It codes for CASSRSGTVGNTIYF.

The sample holds a few counts of this clonotype. The chain links TRBV30 to TRBJ1-5; TRBD1 might be the D (5 bases). Deletions cut 0 bases from V and 7 bases from J, with 19 bases between. This CDR3 has 16 amino acids. Germline V gene lookup returns CDR1 GTSNPN and CDR2 SVGIG (reference sequence). DNA for the CDR3: TGTGCCTGGAGTGTACCACAGGCTCAAAGGGTCCAGCCCCAGCATTTT. This encodes CAWSVPQAQRVQPQHF. The full variable domain, its missing parts supplied by reference TRBV30 and TRBJ1-5, is SQTIHQWPATLVQPVGSPLSLECTVEGTSNPNLYWYRQAAGRGLQLLFYSVGIGQISSEVPQNLSASRPQDRQFILSSKKLLLSDSGFYLCAWSVPQAQRVQPQHFGDGTRLSIL.

This clonotype was seen only a few times. The V and J genes are TRBV11-2 and TRBJ2-7, with D possibly being TRBD2 (5 bases). The CDR3 has 13 residues. The germline gives CDR1 SGHAT, CDR2 FQNNGV. Trimming cost V 7 bases and J 2 bases, with 12 bases left between them. CDR3 bases: TGTGCCAGCACCTTTAGCGTGACCTACGAGCAGTACTTC. Its protein product is CASTFSVTYEQYF.

This clonotype was observed at least ten times. An end of the junction differs from the germline gene, which may be a read error. The V gene is TRBV12-3 or TRBV12-4, the J gene TRBJ1-2; 9 bases map to TRBD1. This CDR3 is 15 amino acids long. Written as DNA, the CDR3 is TGTGCCAGCAGCTTAGCCGGGACAGGGCACTATGGCTACACCTTC. Translated, it gives CASSLAGTGHYGYTF.